The clone carrying this TCR beta chain was seen many times. Its antigen is undetermined. J gave up 7 bases and V 1 base, and 3 bases lay outside the gene matches. CDR1 and CDR2 (germline): LGHDT, YNNKEL (reference sequence). The CDR3 extends over 16 amino acids. The data originate from a study of T cells in Graves' hyperthyroidism and ophthalmopathy. Study outcomes and limitations: Blood also held most thyroid clonotypes expanded beyond 0.001.

Authors of the study amplified TCR beta CDR3 regions from RNA transcripts. A set of HTBI primers served as the primers for a first-round RT-PCR of the TCR CDR3. TCRdb itself ran the multiplex PCR reads through MiXCR, one entry per CDR3 protein. The data hold around 300,000 distinct CDR3 sequences, with roughly 13% observed a single time. What was sequenced was blood. The V and J genes are TRBV3-1 and TRBJ2-1; TRBD2 agrees at 14 bases. The TCR sequence derives from a woman aged 40 to 55 with Graves' hyperthyroidism. The CDR3 DNA sequence: TGTGCCAGCAGCCAAGGGGGGACTAGCGGGAGAAATGAGCAGTTCTTC. Amino acid sequence: CASSQGGTSGRNEQFF.